The 13 T cell receptor beta chains presented below share a single source sample, sequenced in a study of T cell changes during pregnancy in multiple sclerosis (dated by TCRdb to between 2019 and 2020). Libraries were constructed by the immunoSEQ multiplex PCR assay. As stored in TCRdb, this immuneACCESS dataset retains in-frame rearrangements with V and J assigned. A fraction of the clones does not appear; measured against another copy, unresolved V genes explain less than half of the discrepancy, and the remainder lacks a known reason. The sample has about 59,000 clones on record, about 90% of them singletons. Roughly 0.9% of the sample goes to the ten largest clones. Sequencing used peripheral blood, obtained in the first trimester of pregnancy. The receptors shown here come from a female donor in good health, enrolled as a control in a pregnancy study.

The chain joins TRBV2 to TRBJ2-5, with D possibly matching TRBD1 (6 bases). V was pared by 3 bases and J by 5 bases, with 19 bases between. From germline, CDR1 is SNHLY and CDR2 FYNNEI. The CDR3 length is 16 residues. For the CDR3, the DNA is TGTGCCAGCAGTGACCCTGAGGGGGAAGGGTTTGAGACCCAGTACTTC. This translates into CASSDPEGEGFETQYF. The full variable domain, with the rest looked up from reference TRBV2 and TRBJ2-5, is EPEVTQTPSHQVTQMGQEVILRCVPISNHLYFYWYRQILGQKVEFLVSFYNNEISEKSEIFDDQFSVERPDGSNFTLKIRSTKLEDSAMYFCASSDPEGEGFETQYFGPGTRLLVL.

This chain links TRBV30 with TRBJ2-2, with a possible D match to TRBD2 (6 bases). The V end lost 4 bases, the J end lost 2 bases, and 17 bases lay between the germline ends. The germline CDR1 and CDR2 sequences are GTSNPN and SVGIG (reference sequence). The CDR3 sequence is 16 residues long. The DNA for the CDR3 is TGTGCCTGGACCCTACTAGCCTCACTTAACACCGGGGAGCTGTTTTTT. It is translated as CAWTLLASLNTGELFF.

The rearrangement joins TRBV11-3 to TRBJ2-7; 7 bases agree with TRBD2. Germline trimming cut 2 bases from V and 5 bases from J; bases unmatched to any gene: 3. Germline V gene data show CDR1 as SGHNT and CDR2 as YENEEA. This CDR3 has 13 amino acids. CDR3 DNA: TGTGCCAGCAGCTTACGACTAGCTAACGAGCAGTACTTC. It codes for CASSLRLANEQYF.

J is TRBJ2-5 and V is TRBV11-2, with 13 bases that match TRBD2. Trimming removed 5 bases from V and 3 bases from J; junction bases left unmatched: 6. The CDR3 runs 16 residues. The germline V gene has CDR1 SGHAT and CDR2 FQNNGV. The DNA of the CDR3 is TGTGCCAGCAGCCAAACACTAGCGGGGGGGAAAGAGACCCAGTACTTC. Its translation is CASSQTLAGGKETQYF.

The CDR3 is CASSLGQGINSPLHF. The CDR3 DNA reads as TGTGCCAGCAGCTTAGGACAGGGGATCAATTCACCCCTCCACTTT. The chain uses TRBV11-1 and TRBJ1-6, with 8 bases identical to TRBD1. The CDR3 is 15 residues long. Germline CDR1 SGHAT, CDR2 FQDESV (reference sequence). The V and J ends lost 1 base and 7 bases, in that order; junction bases with no gene match: 3.

This clone was detected a few times. The chain is built from TRBV6-5 and TRBJ1-1; no definite D call. Germline values: CDR1 MNHEY, CDR2 SVGAGI. This CDR3 contains 14 residues. V lost 3 bases to trimming and J lost 4 bases, with 12 bases between them. The CDR3 bases are TGTGCCAGCAGTTATATCGGCAGAGGCACTGAAGCTTTCTTT. Protein: CASSYIGRGTEAFF.

The V call is TRBV11-2, the J call TRBJ2-2; D is undetermined. With 5 bases removed from V and 3 bases from J, the gap between germline ends came to 16 bases. Germline values: CDR1 SGHAT, CDR2 FQNNGV. The CDR3 covers 16 residues. The CDR3 loop is CASSPELRPYTGELFF. The CDR3 region has the DNA TGTGCCAGCAGCCCCGAACTGAGGCCGTACACCGGGGAGCTGTTTTTT.

The rearrangement uses TRBV10-3 and TRBJ1-2; D may be TRBD1 (6 bases). CDR3 length: 17 amino acids. The germline gives CDR1 ENHRY, CDR2 SYGVKD. Trimming left V 3 bases short and J 2 bases short, with 19 bases between. CDR3 coding DNA: TGTGCCATCAGTGACCCCCGGGACACGGTCGAAAACTATGGCTACACCTTC. This encodes CAISDPRDTVENYGYTF.

V usage is TRBV15 and J usage is TRBJ1-3; D is ambiguous. V dropped 5 bases and J dropped 8 bases, with 7 bases sitting between them. The CDR3 is 11 amino acids. CDR1 is LNHNV and CDR2 is YYDKDF in the germline V gene (reference sequence). CDR3 amino acids: CATSLRDTIYF. CDR3 DNA: TGTGCCACCAGCTTGCGGGACACCATATATTTT.

V is TRBV4-1 and J is TRBJ2-1; the match to TRBD2 covers 11 bases. The CDR3 extends over 18 amino acids. Germline V lookup: CDR1 MGHRA, CDR2 YSYEKL. Trimming cost V 3 bases and J 3 bases; bases outside gene matches: 10. CDR3 nucleotide sequence: TGCGCCAGCAGCCAGGCATACCTAGCGGGGGGTTTCTACAATGAGCAGTTCTTC. It codes for CASSQAYLAGGFYNEQFF.

This chain joins TRBV5-1 and TRBJ1-2; TRBD1 is a possible D gene (5 bases). V was trimmed by 3 bases and J by 0 bases, leaving 15 bases between them. The CDR3 has 16 residues. The germline gives CDR1 SGHRS, CDR2 YFSETQ. CDR3: CASSSGHSLANYGYTF. The DNA of the CDR3 is TGCGCCAGCAGCTCCGGACATTCCCTCGCTAACTATGGCTACACCTTC.

The rearrangement uses TRBV5-1 and TRBJ2-2; the match to TRBD2 covers 8 bases. This CDR3 spans 18 amino acids. Germline lookup yields CDR1 SGHRS and CDR2 YFSETQ. J lost 0 bases, V lost 0 bases, and 7 bases had no gene match. The CDR3 loop reads CASSLVVSGVTNTGELFF. CDR3 nucleotides: TGCGCCAGCAGCTTGGTAGTTAGCGGGGTGACGAACACCGGGGAGCTGTTTTTT.

This chain uses TRBV6-6 with TRBJ1-5; possible D gene TRBD1, 5 bases. This CDR3 has 15 residues. V gave up 6 bases and J gave up 2 bases, with 14 bases separating them. The germline V gene has CDR1 MNHNY and CDR2 SVGAGI (reference sequence). The chain's CDR3 is CASSPQGLGNQPQHF. For the CDR3, the DNA is TGTGCCAGCAGCCCGCAGGGTCTCGGCAATCAGCCCCAGCATTTT.